This T cell receptor beta chain was recovered during a study of T cell responses to AZD1222 COVID-19 vaccine. Sequencing was performed with immunoSEQ multiplex PCR; in TCRdb, only in-frame clones are kept and a portion is missing. Of 140,000 or so clones in the sample, roughly 89% were seen once. The germline V gene has CDR1 SNHLY and CDR2 FYNNEI. The CDR3 is 14 amino acids. The V segment lost 5 bases and the J segment 2 bases; nucleotides outside the gene matches: 3. V usage is TRBV2 and J usage is TRBJ2-5; 9 nucleotides align to TRBD2. The origin of this receptor is an adult who received the AZD1222 COVID-19 vaccine. This specimen consisted of peripheral blood, obtained 28 days after the second AZD1222 dose. The CDR3 sequence: CASSRLAGQETQYF. CDR3 nucleotide sequence: TGTGCCAGCAGTCGGCTAGCGGGGCAAGAGACCCAGTACTTC.